The rows below give T cell receptor beta chains drawn from one sample of a study of T cells after posttransplantation cyclophosphamide. Libraries were prepared by immunoSEQ multiplex PCR; TCRdb keeps only in-frame clonotypes and omits some of them. Here the sample spans roughly 20,000 clones, more than 80% being singletons. This material consisted of PBMCs, taken after an allogeneic stem cell transplant with a calcineurin inhibitor and methotrexate. The receptor source for this set is a female patient aged 50 to 60 who received an allogeneic stem cell transplant from an unrelated donor, was CMV-positive, and had chronic GVHD only. The T cells may come from the graft donor. CDR3s leave out the opening cysteine and the closing phenylalanine or tryptophan. D genes are given only for firm matches.

V,J,D,CDR3
TRBV5-4,TRBJ2-2,TRBD2,ASSHRLAGATGELF
TRBV15,TRBJ2-2,-,ATSRGGAANTGELF
TRBV19,TRBJ1-2,-,ASSITSRYGYT
TRBV28,TRBJ2-7,-,ASTLGVSYEQY
TRBV5-5,TRBJ1-1,-,ASSLGYLDTEAF
TRBV28,TRBJ1-2,TRBD1,ASRTTGNYGYT
TRBV6-4,TRBJ2-7,TRBD1,ASSVVAGTGVEQY
TRBV21-1,TRBJ2-3,-,ASSKRSTDTQY
TRBV4-1,TRBJ2-2,TRBD2,ASSQTSVPDSGELF
TRBV7-9,TRBJ1-1,-,ASSTMGRRAEAF
TRBV6-5,TRBJ2-1,-,ATRSGGNEQF
TRBV25-1,TRBJ1-1,-,ATESRGGWGTEAF
TRBV7-3,TRBJ1-1,TRBD1,ASSTGQEAF
TRBV18,TRBJ2-7,-,ASSPPGAPYEQY
TRBV28,TRBJ1-4,TRBD1,ASRTPGQINEKLF
TRBV9,TRBJ1-2,TRBD1,ASSVALRDSVYGYT
TRBV5-5,TRBJ2-1,-,ASSLDGSGYNEQF
TRBV5-4,TRBJ1-1,-,ASSFALGNTEAF
TRBV6-1,TRBJ2-7,TRBD1,ASSQGTGGWGYEQY
TRBV5-1,TRBJ2-1,TRBD2,ASSLGAGGFYNEQF
TRBV20-1,TRBJ2-7,-,SATELREQY
TRBV5-1,TRBJ2-1,TRBD2,ASSLYLAGNEQF
TRBV6-4,TRBJ2-1,-,ASSDSGLPGNEQF
TRBV2,TRBJ2-1,TRBD1,ARNRGLEQF
TRBV5-6,TRBJ1-2,TRBD1,ASSSGTGVYGYT
TRBV14,TRBJ1-3,-,VSGTGNTIY
TRBV5-4,TRBJ2-7,-,ASSPTQGYEQY
TRBV7-2,TRBJ2-7,TRBD2,ASSFRRGGSGSYEQY
TRBV13,TRBJ2-2,TRBD2,ASSYRSLLAGGPNTGELF
TRBV6-6,TRBJ2-3,-,ASSRRLVEGTDTQY
TRBV13,TRBJ1-1,TRBD1,ASSLLTGGSYTEAF
TRBV10-3,TRBJ2-3,-,AIREQGFNTDTQY
TRBV9,TRBJ2-7,TRBD1,ASSEGTGGFDEQY
TRBV5-4,TRBJ2-2,-,ASSLEGVHTGELF
TRBV15,TRBJ2-5,-,ATSREAGYETQY
TRBV4-1,TRBJ2-5,TRBD2,ASSHTIAGRQETQY